The T cell receptor (beta chain) described here comes from a study of response to subunit inactivated influenza vaccine. Regarding the study as a whole: Authors suggested each seasonal flu vaccination may recruit only limited numbers of new T cells.

Points on this clonotype: No antigen is known for it.

V lost 3 bases, J lost 8 bases, and 5 bases stayed unmatched. Per germline, CDR1 SGHTA and CDR2 FQGNSA. The CDR3 runs 14 residues. From the RT-PCR reads, TCRdb called clonotypes with MiXCR, one entry per CDR3 protein. The table records hundreds of thousands of distinct CDR3 sequences, 12% to 15% of them present only once. Sequences were derived from PBMCs from blood, sampled 14 days before vaccination. The receptor's source is a middle-aged man who received an inactivated influenza vaccine. This chain joins TRBV7-2 and TRBJ2-1; 9 bases line up with TRBD2. Written as DNA, the CDR3 is TGTGCCAGCAGCTTTGGCGGGGGGGCCGATGAGCAGTTCTTC. This translates into CASSFGGGADEQFF.